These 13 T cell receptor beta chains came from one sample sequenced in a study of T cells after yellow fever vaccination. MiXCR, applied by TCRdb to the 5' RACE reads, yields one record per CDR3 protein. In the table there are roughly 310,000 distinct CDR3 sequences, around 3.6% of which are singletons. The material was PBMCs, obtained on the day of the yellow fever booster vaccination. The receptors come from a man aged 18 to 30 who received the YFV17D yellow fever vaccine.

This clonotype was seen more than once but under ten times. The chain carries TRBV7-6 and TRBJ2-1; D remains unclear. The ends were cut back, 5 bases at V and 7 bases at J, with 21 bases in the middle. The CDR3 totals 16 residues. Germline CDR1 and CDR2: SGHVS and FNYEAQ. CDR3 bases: TGTGCCAGCAGCCCAAGGCCTCAGGTAATAGGGAATGAGCAGTTCTTC. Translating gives CASSPRPQVIGNEQFF.

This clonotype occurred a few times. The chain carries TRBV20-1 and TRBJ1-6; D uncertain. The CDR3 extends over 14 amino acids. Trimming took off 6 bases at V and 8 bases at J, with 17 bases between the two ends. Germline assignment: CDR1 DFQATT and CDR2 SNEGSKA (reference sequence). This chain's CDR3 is CSADGRSTYSPLHF. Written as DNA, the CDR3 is TGCAGTGCCGATGGGAGGTCCACCTATTCACCCCTCCACTTT.

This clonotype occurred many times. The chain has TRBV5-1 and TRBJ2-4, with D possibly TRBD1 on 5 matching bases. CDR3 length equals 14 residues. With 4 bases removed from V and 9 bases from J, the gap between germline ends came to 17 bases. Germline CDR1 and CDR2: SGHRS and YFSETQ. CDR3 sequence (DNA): TGCGCCAGCAGCCCCGACAGCACCTTTGGCATTCAGTACTTC. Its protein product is CASSPDSTFGIQYF.

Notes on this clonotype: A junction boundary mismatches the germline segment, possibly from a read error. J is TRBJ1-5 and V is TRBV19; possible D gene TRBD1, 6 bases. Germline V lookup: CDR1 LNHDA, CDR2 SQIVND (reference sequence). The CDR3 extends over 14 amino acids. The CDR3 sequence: CASSIGQINQPQHF. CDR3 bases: TGTGCCAGTAGCATAGGACAGATCAATCAGCCCCAGCATTTT.

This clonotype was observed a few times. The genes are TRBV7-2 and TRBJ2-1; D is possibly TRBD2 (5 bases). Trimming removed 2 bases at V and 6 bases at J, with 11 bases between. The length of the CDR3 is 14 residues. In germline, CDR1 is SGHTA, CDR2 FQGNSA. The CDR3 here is CASSLSLGSNEQFF. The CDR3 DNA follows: TGTGCCAGCAGCTTAAGTCTGGGGAGCAATGAGCAGTTCTTC.

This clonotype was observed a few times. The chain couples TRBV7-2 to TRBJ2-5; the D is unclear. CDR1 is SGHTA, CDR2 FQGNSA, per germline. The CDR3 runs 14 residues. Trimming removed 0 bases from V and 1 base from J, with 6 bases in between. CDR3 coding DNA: TGTGCCAGCAGCTTAGCCGCAACCCAAGAGACCCAGTACTTC. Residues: CASSLAATQETQYF.

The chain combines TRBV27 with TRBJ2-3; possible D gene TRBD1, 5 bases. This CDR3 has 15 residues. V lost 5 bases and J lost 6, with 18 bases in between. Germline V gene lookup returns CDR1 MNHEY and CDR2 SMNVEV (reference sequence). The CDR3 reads CASSGPAGRLDTQYF. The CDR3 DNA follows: TGTGCCAGCAGTGGCCCGGCAGGGCGGTTGGATACGCAGTATTTT.

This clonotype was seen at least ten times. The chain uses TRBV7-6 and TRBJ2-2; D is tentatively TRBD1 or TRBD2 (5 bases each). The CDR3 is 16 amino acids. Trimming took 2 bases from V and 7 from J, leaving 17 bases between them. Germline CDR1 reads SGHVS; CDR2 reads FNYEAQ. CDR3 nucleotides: TGTGCCAGCAGCTTACAACACCAGGGTGCGGGCGGGGAGCTGTTTTTT. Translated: CASSLQHQGAGGELFF. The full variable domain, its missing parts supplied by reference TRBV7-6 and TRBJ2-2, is GAGVSQSPRYKVTKRGQDVALRCDPISGHVSLYWYRQALGQGPEFLTYFNYEAQQDKSGLPNDRFSAERPEGSISTLTIQRTEQRDSAMYRCASSLQHQGAGGELFFGEGSRLTVL.

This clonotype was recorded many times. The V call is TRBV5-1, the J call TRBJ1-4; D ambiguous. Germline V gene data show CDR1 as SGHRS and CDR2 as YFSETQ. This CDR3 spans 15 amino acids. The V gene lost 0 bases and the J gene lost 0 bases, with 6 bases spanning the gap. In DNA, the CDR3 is TGCGCCAGCAGCTTGGGGCCCTCAACTAATGAAAAACTGTTTTTT. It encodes CASSLGPSTNEKLFF.

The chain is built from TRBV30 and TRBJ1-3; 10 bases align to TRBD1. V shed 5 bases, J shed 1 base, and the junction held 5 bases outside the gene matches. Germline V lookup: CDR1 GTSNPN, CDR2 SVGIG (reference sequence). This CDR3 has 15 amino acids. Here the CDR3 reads CAWAGTGESGNTIYF. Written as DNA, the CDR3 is TGTGCCTGGGCCGGGACAGGGGAATCTGGAAACACCATATATTTT.

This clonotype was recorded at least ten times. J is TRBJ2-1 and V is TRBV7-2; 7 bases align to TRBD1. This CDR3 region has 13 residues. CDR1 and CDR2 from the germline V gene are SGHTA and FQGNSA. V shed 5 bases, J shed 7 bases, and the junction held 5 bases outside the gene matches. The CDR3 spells CASSLDRSNEQFF. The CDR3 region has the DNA TGTGCCAGCAGCCTGGACAGGTCGAATGAGCAGTTCTTC.

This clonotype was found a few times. The CDR3 region is CASSLDLGEQETQYF. CDR3 sequence (DNA): TGTGCCAGCAGCTTAGATCTAGGGGAGCAAGAGACCCAGTACTTC. This sequence joins TRBV11-2 and TRBJ2-5; D may be TRBD1 or TRBD2 (5 bases each). Germline V CDR1 and CDR2: SGHAT, FQNNGV. The CDR3 runs 15 residues. V lost 0 bases to trimming and J lost 2 bases, with 10 bases between them.

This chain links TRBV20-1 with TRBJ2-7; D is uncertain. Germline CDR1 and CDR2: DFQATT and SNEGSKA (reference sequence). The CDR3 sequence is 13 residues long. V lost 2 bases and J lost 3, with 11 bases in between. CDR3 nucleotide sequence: TGCAGTGCTAGACCTTCGGGCGGCTACGAGCAGTACGTC. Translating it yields CSARPSGGYEQYV.